What follows are 13 T cell receptor beta chains derived from one specimen sequenced in a study of molecular identifiers for immune sequencing clone quantification. TCRdb reprocessed the PCR reads with MiXCR, giving one entry per CDR3 protein. Among tens of thousands of distinct CDR3 sequences listed, about a third were seen once. Material for sequencing was naive CD8+ T cells from blood, with Jurkat cell RNA spiked in. Subset here: FACS-sorted CD8+CD4-CCR7+CD45RA+ naive T cells. Receptors were obtained from a human donor in good health. Some libraries in this study had Jurkat cell RNA spiked in.

The sample holds a few counts of this clonotype. J is TRBJ2-2 and V is TRBV24-1; D may be TRBD2 (5 bases). This CDR3 has 15 residues. CDR1 is KGHDR, CDR2 SFDVKD, per germline. Trimming removed 0 bases at V and 4 bases at J, with 8 bases between. CDR3 nucleotides: TGTGCCACCAGTGATTTGACGGGGATCACCGGGGAGCTGTTTTTT. Its translation: CATSDLTGITGELFF.

This clonotype was detected ten times or more. The chain has TRBV7-6 and TRBJ2-3; 11 bases fit TRBD2. The V and J ends lost 2 bases and 5 bases, in that order; junction bases with no gene match: 12. The CDR3 has 18 amino acids. The V gene's germline CDR1 is SGHVS and CDR2 FNYEAQ. CDR3 coding DNA: TGTGCCAGCAGCTTAAATCTGATACTAGCGGGAGAAAAAGATACGCAGTATTTT. The encoded protein is CASSLNLILAGEKDTQYF.

V and J are TRBV27 and TRBJ2-1; D is perhaps TRBD2 (6 bases). V was trimmed by 5 bases and J by 4 bases, leaving 15 bases between them. Germline lookup yields CDR1 MNHEY and CDR2 SMNVEV (reference sequence). CDR3 length: 15 amino acids. CDR3 in DNA: TGTGCCAGCAGTCCACGGGAGACACGGTACAATGAGCAGTTCTTC. Translation: CASSPRETRYNEQFF.

As for this clonotype: One base away lies a much larger clone, so this may be a sequencing read error. The gene calls are TRBV24-1 and TRBJ2-6; D call uncertain. V was cut by 3 bases and J by 15 bases, with 14 bases left in between. Germline CDR1 and CDR2: KGHDR and SFDVKD. This CDR3 has 13 amino acids. CDR3 region: CATSDPNRKDLTF. CDR3 nucleotide sequence: TGTGCCACCAGTGATCCCAACCGCAAAGACCTGACTTTC.

As concerns this clonotype: This sequence may be a read error, since a much larger clone differs from it by one base. The DNA for the CDR3 is TGTGCCAGCAGCGCCGGGACAGACCTCTACTATGGCTACACCTTC. This sequence encodes CASSAGTDLYYGYTF. The chain couples TRBV9 to TRBJ1-2; 7 bases agree with TRBD1. Unmatched junction bases numbered 8, after V lost 3 bases and J lost 3 bases. Germline V gives CDR1 SGDLS, CDR2 YYNGEE. CDR3 length: 15 amino acids.

About this clonotype itself: One junction end does not reproduce the germline sequence, and a read error may be involved. This chain links TRBV7-8 with TRBJ2-3, with 10 bases identical to TRBD2. CDR3 length: 12 residues. Germline loops: CDR1 SGHVS, CDR2 FQNEAQ. This CDR3 is CAGSPSGRTDNF. DNA for the CDR3: TGTGCCGGCAGCCCTAGCGGGAGAACAGATAATTTT.

This clonotype counts as medium-sized. The chain uses TRBV7-2 and TRBJ2-1; weak D call: TRBD2 (6 bases). V lost 4 bases and J lost 10, with 11 bases in between. The CDR3 length is 12 residues. Germline loops: CDR1 SGHTA, CDR2 FQGNSA. The CDR3 nucleotides read TGTGCCAGCAGCTCCGGGACTTTAGAGCAGTTCTTC. Its protein is CASSSGTLEQFF.

The rearrangement uses TRBV3-1 and TRBJ2-2; the D is unclear. CDR3 length: 14 residues. Deletions cut 0 bases from V and 5 bases from J, with 7 bases between. Germline CDR1 is LGHDT and CDR2 is YNNKEL (reference sequence). CDR3 region: CASSQEVVTGELFF. The CDR3 nucleotides are TGTGCCAGCAGCCAAGAAGTGGTGACCGGGGAGCTGTTTTTT. Together with reference TRBV3-1 and TRBJ2-2, the CDR3 gives the full variable domain: DTAVSQTPKYLVTQMGNDKSIKCEQNLGHDTMYWYKQDSKKFLKIMFSYNNKELIINETVPNRFSPKSPDKAHLNLHINSLELGDSAVYFCASSQEVVTGELFFGEGSRLTVL.

The chain joins TRBV28 to TRBJ2-7; 7 nucleotides align to TRBD1. CDR3 length equals 17 residues. V lost 8 bases to trimming and J lost 2 bases; unmatched junction nucleotides: 18. Germline values: CDR1 MDHEN, CDR2 SYDVKM. The CDR3 DNA reads TGTGCCAGCTTTTTGAAGGGGGCGCTCACCTCTACCTACGAGCAGTACTTC. Translating gives CASFLKGALTSTYEQYF.

Concerning this clonotype: This may come from a read error, since a much larger clone is one base off. The CDR3 does not close with the conserved phenylalanine or tryptophan, likely indicating a read error. The chain is built from TRBV12-3 or TRBV12-4 and TRBJ1-6, with 9 bases identical to TRBD1. CDR3 length equals 16 residues. The V segment lost 5 bases and the J segment 3 bases; nucleotides outside the gene matches: 5. The CDR3 sequence is CASSPTGGVYNSPLHL. The CDR3 region has the DNA TGTGCCAGCAGTCCCACAGGGGGCGTCTATAATTCACCCCTCCACCTT.

A few counts support this clonotype. The chain recombines TRBV6-5 with TRBJ2-2, with 7 bases matching TRBD2. The CDR3 has 16 residues. V shed 4 bases and J 4 bases; nucleotides not matched to a gene: 9. Germline-derived CDR1 and CDR2 are MNHEY and SVGAGI. This CDR3 reads CASSSSGLTTTGELFF. The DNA of the CDR3 is TGTGCCAGCAGTTCTAGCGGACTAACGACCACCGGGGAGCTGTTTTTT.

As regards this clonotype: Being one base from a much bigger clone, this may be a read error. The chain couples TRBV7-9 to TRBJ2-3; 7 positions match TRBD1. Germline CDR1 SEHNR, CDR2 FQNEAQ (reference sequence). There are 16 residues in the CDR3. The CDR3 nucleotides read TGTGCCAGCACAACACTTTCCCCTCGTGGGACAGAAACGCAGTATTTT. It translates to CASTTLSPRGTETQYF.

This clonotype was seen only a few times. CDR3 nucleotides: TGCAGCGTGGCCTCAGGGGCCAACTACGAGCAGTACTTC. It specifies CSVASGANYEQYF. This chain connects TRBV29-1 to TRBJ2-7; D is perhaps TRBD1 (6 bases). Germline assignment: CDR1 SQVTM and CDR2 ANQGSEA. The CDR3 loop spans 13 amino acids. V was trimmed by 6 bases and J by 3 bases, leaving 15 bases between them.